These 15 T cell receptor beta chains were sequenced from one sample in a study of blood T cell repertoires in COVID-19. Clones were sequenced by immunoSEQ multiplex PCR, and TCRdb holds only the in-frame ones, with some missing. The sample lists hundreds of thousands of clones, roughly 90% occurring once. The specimen was PBMCs or T cells enriched from blood (not recorded which). The source of these receptors is a woman aged 30 to 39 who had recovered from COVID-19.

The rearrangement uses TRBV9 and TRBJ2-1, with TRBD1 matching over 9 bases. The CDR3 runs 16 residues. Unmatched junction bases numbered 6, after V lost 3 bases and J lost 2 bases. Germline loops: CDR1 SGDLS, CDR2 YYNGEE. The CDR3 loop is CASSAGQGIPYNEQFF. CDR3 nucleotides: TGTGCCAGCAGCGCCGGACAGGGGATCCCCTACAATGAGCAGTTCTTC.

The V and J genes are TRBV10-3 and TRBJ1-6, with D uncertain. Trimming left V 4 bases short and J 5 bases short, with 3 bases between. The CDR3 is 12 amino acids. Germline loops: CDR1 ENHRY, CDR2 SYGVKD. This CDR3 reads CAISADNSPLHF. DNA for the CDR3: TGTGCCATCAGTGCAGATAATTCACCCCTCCACTTT.

The gene calls are TRBV28 and TRBJ2-5; D is unclear. V was clipped by 7 bases and J by 5 bases, with 11 bases between them. CDR3 length: 12 residues. The germline gives CDR1 MDHEN, CDR2 SYDVKM. CDR3 sequence: CASNFPRETQYF. DNA for the CDR3: TGTGCCAGCAACTTTCCCCGGGAGACCCAGTACTTC.

CDR3 bases: TGTGCCAGCAGCTTAGGAGCGGGAGGCGGGGGCAATGAGCAGTTCTTC. Amino acid sequence: CASSLGAGGGGNEQFF. The chain is built from TRBV7-2 and TRBJ2-1, with 9 bases that match TRBD2. CDR1 and CDR2 (germline): SGHTA, FQGNSA. The CDR3 extends over 16 amino acids. V lost 1 base and J lost 6; bases outside the gene matches: 7.

The chain uses TRBV5-1 and TRBJ2-7, with D possibly TRBD2 on 5 matching bases. Germline lookup yields CDR1 SGHRS and CDR2 YFSETQ. Trimming stripped 0 bases from V and 6 bases from J, with 13 bases between. The CDR3 covers 14 residues. The CDR3 bases are TGCGCCAGCAGCTTGGTGGTGGGAGCAAGCGAGCAGTACTTC. Its protein product is CASSLVVGASEQYF. The full variable domain, in which reference TRBV5-1 and TRBJ2-7 provide the parts outside the CDR3, is KAGVTQTPRYLIKTRGQQVTLSCSPISGHRSVSWYQQTPGQGLQFLFEYFSETQRNKGNFPGRFSGRQFSNSRSEMNVSTLELGDSALYLCASSLVVGASEQYFGPGTRLTVT.

This sequence joins TRBV7-3 and TRBJ2-5; perhaps TRBD2 as D (6 bases). Germline V lookup: CDR1 SGHTA, CDR2 FQGTGA. With 5 bases removed from V and 4 bases from J, the gap between germline ends came to 11 bases. The CDR3 runs to 13 residues. As DNA, the CDR3 is TGTGCCAGCAGCCGGTCGGGGGTAGAGACCCAGTACTTC. Amino acids: CASSRSGVETQYF.

Written as DNA, the CDR3 is TGTGCCAGCAGCTTAGGCCAGGGCTCCGGAGAGACCCAGTACTTC. Amino acid sequence: CASSLGQGSGETQYF. J is TRBJ2-5 and V is TRBV7-9, with D possibly being TRBD1 (5 bases). V was cut by 1 base and J by 4 bases, with 13 bases left in between. CDR3 length equals 15 residues. From germline, CDR1 is SEHNR and CDR2 FQNEAQ (reference sequence).

Here the CDR3 reads CATRQGESNQPQHF. The DNA of the CDR3 is TGTGCCACCAGACAGGGAGAAAGCAATCAGCCCCAGCATTTT. This chain uses TRBV6-5 with TRBJ1-5; 7 bases line up with TRBD1. Germline V gives CDR1 MNHEY, CDR2 SVGAGI. The CDR3 is 14 amino acids. V lost 10 bases and J lost 1; bases outside the gene matches: 7.

J is TRBJ1-2 and V is TRBV27, with TRBD1 matching 8 bases. V was pared by 8 bases and J by 4 bases, with 12 bases of the junction left unmatched. The germline V gene encodes CDR1 MNHEY and CDR2 SMNVEV (reference sequence). CDR3 length: 15 residues. The CDR3 loop is CASRSILQGVYGYTF. The CDR3 DNA is TGTGCCAGCCGTTCTATTTTACAGGGGGTCTATGGCTACACCTTC.

The gene calls are TRBV7-9 and TRBJ2-7, with 12 positions matching TRBD2. This CDR3 region has 15 residues. With V trimmed by 2 bases and J by 6 bases, 5 bases remained unmatched. The germline gives CDR1 SEHNR, CDR2 FQNEAQ (reference sequence). Written as DNA, the CDR3 is TGTGCCAGCAGCTTATGGCTAGCGGGAGGGCCCGAGCAGTACTTC. Its protein is CASSLWLAGGPEQYF.

V gene TRBV6-5 combines with J gene TRBJ2-7; perhaps TRBD1 as D (6 bases). V was pared by 6 bases and J by 1 base, with 13 bases between. The CDR3 is 14 amino acids. Germline values: CDR1 MNHEY, CDR2 SVGAGI. The CDR3 is CASRRGHLSYEQYF. The CDR3, as DNA: TGTGCCAGCAGGAGGGGACATTTATCCTACGAGCAGTACTTC.

The chain joins TRBV28 to TRBJ1-5; D is possibly TRBD1 (5 bases). Germline assignment: CDR1 MDHEN and CDR2 SYDVKM. CDR3 length equals 16 residues. The V and J ends lost 5 bases and 6 bases respectively, with 20 bases between them. CDR3 DNA: TGTGCCAGCAGTCCCCCCCTCGGGAGCGGGGGTCAGCCCCAGCATTTT. As protein: CASSPPLGSGGQPQHF.

The chain links TRBV5-1 to TRBJ2-7, with 7 positions matching TRBD1. CDR1 is SGHRS, CDR2 YFSETQ, per germline. The CDR3 consists of 16 residues. The trim removed 2 bases at V and 3 bases at J, leaving 11 bases unmatched. The CDR3 nucleotides read TGCGCCAGCAGCTTAGCTCCGGACAGGACGTTCTACGAGCAGTACTTC. This sequence encodes CASSLAPDRTFYEQYF.

The rearrangement uses TRBV4-1 and TRBJ2-1; D possibly corresponds to TRBD1 (6 bases). The CDR3 spans 15 residues. Germline V gene data show CDR1 as MGHRA and CDR2 as YSYEKL. V lost 0 bases, J lost 9 bases, and 15 bases lay in between. The CDR3 DNA reads TGCGCCAGCAGCCAAGAGGGGCAGGGGTTTGTTGAGCAGTTCTTC. Amino acids: CASSQEGQGFVEQFF.

This chain links TRBV7-9 with TRBJ2-3; a weak D match, TRBD1 (7 bases). Trimming left V 6 bases short and J 2 bases short, with 21 bases between. This CDR3 has 17 amino acids. Germline V CDR1 and CDR2: SEHNR, FQNEAQ (reference sequence). The chain's CDR3 is CASRRGGGGAHTDTQYF. In DNA, the CDR3 is TGTGCCAGCAGGCGCGGAGGGGGCGGGGCCCACACAGATACGCAGTATTTT.